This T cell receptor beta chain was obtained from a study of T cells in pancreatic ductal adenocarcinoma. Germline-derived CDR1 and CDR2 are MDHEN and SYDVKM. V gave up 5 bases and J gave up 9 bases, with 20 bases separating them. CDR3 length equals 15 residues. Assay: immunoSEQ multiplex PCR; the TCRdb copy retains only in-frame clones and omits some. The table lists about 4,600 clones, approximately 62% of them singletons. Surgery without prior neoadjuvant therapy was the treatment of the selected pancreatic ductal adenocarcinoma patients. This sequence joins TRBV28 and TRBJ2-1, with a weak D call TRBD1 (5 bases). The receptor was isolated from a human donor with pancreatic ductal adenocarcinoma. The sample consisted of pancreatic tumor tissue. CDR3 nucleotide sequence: TGTGCCAGCAGTCCCGCGGCCAGGGTCGACGGTGAGCAGTTCTTC. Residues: CASSPAARVDGEQFF. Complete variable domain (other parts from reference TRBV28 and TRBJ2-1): DVKVTQSSRYLVKRTGEKVFLECVQDMDHENMFWYRQDPGLGLRLIYFSYDVKMKEKGDIPEGYSVSREKKERFSLILESASTNQTSMYLCASSPAARVDGEQFFGPGTRLTVL.